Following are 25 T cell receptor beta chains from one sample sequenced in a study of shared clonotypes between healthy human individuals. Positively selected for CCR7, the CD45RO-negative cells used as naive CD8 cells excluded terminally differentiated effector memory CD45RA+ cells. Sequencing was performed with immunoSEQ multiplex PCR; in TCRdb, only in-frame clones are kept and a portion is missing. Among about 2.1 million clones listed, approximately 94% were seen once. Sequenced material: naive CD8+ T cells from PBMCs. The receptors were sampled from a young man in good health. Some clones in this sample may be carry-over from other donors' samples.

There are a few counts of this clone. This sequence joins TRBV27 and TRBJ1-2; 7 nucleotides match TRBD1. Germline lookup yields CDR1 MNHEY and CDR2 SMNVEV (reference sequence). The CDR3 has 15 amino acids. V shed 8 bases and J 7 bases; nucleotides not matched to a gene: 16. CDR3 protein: CASGAVPGTVLGYTF. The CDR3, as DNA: TGTGCCAGCGGAGCCGTACCGGGGACAGTACTTGGCTACACCTTC.

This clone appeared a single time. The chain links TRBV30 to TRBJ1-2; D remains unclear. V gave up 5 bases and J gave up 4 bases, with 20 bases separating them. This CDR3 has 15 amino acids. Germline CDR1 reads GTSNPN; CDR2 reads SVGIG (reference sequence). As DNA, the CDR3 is TGTGCCTGGTTCGGGGATCGGGCAGATGGCTATGGCTACACCTTC. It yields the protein CAWFGDRADGYGYTF.

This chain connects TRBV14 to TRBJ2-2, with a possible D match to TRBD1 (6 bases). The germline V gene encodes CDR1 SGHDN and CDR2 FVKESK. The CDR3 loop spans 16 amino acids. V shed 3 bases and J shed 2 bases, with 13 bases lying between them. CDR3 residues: CASSHRAGVNTGELFF. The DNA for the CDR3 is TGTGCCAGCAGCCACCGGGCAGGGGTTAACACCGGGGAGCTGTTTTTT.

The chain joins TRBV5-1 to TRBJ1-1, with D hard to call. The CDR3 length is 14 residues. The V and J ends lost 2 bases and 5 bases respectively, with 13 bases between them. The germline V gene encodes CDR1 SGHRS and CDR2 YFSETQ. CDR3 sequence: CASSFEPGRTEAFF. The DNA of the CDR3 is TGCGCCAGCAGCTTCGAACCCGGGCGTACTGAAGCTTTCTTT.

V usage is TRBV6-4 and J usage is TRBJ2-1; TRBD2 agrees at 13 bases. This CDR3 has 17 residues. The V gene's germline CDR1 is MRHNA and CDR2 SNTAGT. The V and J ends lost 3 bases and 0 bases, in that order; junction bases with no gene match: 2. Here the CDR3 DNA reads TGTGCCAGCAGTGAACGGACTAGCGGGAGCTCCTACAATGAGCAGTTCTTC. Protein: CASSERTSGSSYNEQFF.

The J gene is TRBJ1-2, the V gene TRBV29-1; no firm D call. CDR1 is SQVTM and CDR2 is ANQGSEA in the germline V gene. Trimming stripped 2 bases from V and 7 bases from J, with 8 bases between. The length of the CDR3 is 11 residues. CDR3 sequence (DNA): TGCAGCGTTGAAACAGCGCGTGGCTACACCTTC. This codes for CSVETARGYTF.

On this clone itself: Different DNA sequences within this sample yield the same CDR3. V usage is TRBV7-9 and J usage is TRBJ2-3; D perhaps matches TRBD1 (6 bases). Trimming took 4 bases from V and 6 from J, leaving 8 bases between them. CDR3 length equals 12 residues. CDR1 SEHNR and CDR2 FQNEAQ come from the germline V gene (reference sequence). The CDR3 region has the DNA TGTGCCAGCAGCTCAGACAGGGATACGCAGTATTTT. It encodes CASSSDRDTQYF. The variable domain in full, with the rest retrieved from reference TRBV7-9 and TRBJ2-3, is DTGVSQNPRHKITKRGQNVTFRCDPISEHNRLYWYRQTLGQGPEFLTYFQNEAQLEKSRLLSDRFSAERPKGSFSTLEIQRTEQGDSAMYLCASSSDRDTQYFGPGTRLTVL.

As DNA, the CDR3 is TGTGCCAGCAGCGCTAAGACGCAGGCTAATGAGCAGTTCTTC. It encodes CASSAKTQANEQFF. V is TRBV7-9 and J is TRBJ2-1; D is uncertain. Germline V gene data show CDR1 as SEHNR and CDR2 as FQNEAQ (reference sequence). The V end lost 5 bases, the J end lost 7 bases, and 15 bases lay between the germline ends. This CDR3 has 14 residues.

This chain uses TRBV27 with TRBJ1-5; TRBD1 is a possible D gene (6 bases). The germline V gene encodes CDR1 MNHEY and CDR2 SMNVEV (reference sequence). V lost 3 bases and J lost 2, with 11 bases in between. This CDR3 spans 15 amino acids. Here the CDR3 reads CASSLWGARNQPQHF. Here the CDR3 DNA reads TGTGCCAGCAGTTTGTGGGGGGCGCGCAATCAGCCCCAGCATTTT.

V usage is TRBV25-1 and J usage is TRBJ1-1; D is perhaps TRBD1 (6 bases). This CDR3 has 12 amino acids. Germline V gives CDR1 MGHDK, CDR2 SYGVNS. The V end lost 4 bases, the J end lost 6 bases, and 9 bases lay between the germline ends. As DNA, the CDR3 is TGTGCCAGCAGTGTGGGGGGCCCTGAAGCTTTCTTT. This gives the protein CASSVGGPEAFF.

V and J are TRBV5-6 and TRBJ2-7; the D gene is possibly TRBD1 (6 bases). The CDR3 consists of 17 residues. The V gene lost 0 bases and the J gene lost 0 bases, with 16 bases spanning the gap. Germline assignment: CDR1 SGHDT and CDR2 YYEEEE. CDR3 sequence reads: CASSLGLDRWSSYEQYF. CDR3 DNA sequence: TGTGCCAGCAGCTTGGGGCTCGACAGGTGGAGCTCCTACGAGCAGTACTTC.

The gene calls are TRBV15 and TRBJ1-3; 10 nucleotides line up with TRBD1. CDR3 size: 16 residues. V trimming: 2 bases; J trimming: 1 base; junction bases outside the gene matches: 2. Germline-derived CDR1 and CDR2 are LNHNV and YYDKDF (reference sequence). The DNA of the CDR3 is TGTGCCACCAGCAGATGGGGACAGGGGTCTGGAAACACCATATATTTT. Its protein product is CATSRWGQGSGNTIYF.

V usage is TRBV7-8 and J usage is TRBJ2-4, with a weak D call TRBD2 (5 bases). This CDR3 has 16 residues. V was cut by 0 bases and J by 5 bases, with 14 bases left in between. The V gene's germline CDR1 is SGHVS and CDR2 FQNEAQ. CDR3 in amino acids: CASSLARGSRENIQYF. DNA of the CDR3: TGTGCCAGCAGCTTAGCGCGAGGCTCGCGGGAAAACATTCAGTACTTC.

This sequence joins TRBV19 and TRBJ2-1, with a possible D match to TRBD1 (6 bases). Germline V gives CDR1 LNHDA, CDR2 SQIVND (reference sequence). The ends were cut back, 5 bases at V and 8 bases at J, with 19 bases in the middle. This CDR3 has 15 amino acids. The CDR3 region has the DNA TGTGCCAGTAGTGATCCGGCAGGGGTGTATGATGAGCAGTTCTTC. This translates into CASSDPAGVYDEQFF.

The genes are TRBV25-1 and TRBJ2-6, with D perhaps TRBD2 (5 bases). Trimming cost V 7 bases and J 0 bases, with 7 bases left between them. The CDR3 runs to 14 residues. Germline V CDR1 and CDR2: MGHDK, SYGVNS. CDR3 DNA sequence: TGTGCCAGCAAGGCGGGCTCTGGGGCCAACGTCCTGACTTTC. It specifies CASKAGSGANVLTF.

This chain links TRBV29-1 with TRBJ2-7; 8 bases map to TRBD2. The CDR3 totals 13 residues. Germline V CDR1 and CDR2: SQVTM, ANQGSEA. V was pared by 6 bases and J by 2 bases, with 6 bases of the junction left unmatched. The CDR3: CSVSSGLTYEQYF. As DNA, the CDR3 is TGCAGCGTGTCTAGCGGGCTAACCTACGAGCAGTACTTC.

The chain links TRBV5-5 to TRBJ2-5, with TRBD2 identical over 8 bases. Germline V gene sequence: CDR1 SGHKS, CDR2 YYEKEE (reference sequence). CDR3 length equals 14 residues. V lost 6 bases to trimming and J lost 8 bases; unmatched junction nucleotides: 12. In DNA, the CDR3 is TGTGCCAGCATCTCAAAGTTAGCGGGACCCACCCAGTACTTC. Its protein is CASISKLAGPTQYF. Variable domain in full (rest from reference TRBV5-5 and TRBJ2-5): DAGVTQSPTHLIKTRGQQVTLRCSPISGHKSVSWYQQVLGQGPQFIFQYYEKEERGRGNFPDRFSARQFPNYSSELNVNALLLGDSALYLCASISKLAGPTQYFGPGTRLLVL.

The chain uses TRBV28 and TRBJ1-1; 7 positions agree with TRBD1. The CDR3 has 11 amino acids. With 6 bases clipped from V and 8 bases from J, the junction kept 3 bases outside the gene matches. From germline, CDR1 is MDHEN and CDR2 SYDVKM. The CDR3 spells CASSRTGEAFF. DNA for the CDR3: TGTGCCAGCAGCAGGACAGGAGAAGCTTTCTTT.

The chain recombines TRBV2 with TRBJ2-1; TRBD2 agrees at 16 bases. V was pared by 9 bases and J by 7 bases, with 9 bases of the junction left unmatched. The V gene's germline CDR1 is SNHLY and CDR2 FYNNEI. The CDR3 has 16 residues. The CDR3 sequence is CASRPGTSGRGNEQFF. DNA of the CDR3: TGTGCCAGTCGTCCCGGGACTAGCGGGAGGGGTAATGAGCAGTTCTTC.

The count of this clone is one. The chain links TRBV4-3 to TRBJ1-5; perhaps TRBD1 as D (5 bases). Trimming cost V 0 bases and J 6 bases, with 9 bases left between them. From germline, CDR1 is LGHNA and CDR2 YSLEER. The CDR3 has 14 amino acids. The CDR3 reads CASSQDEGAQPQHF. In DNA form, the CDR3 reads TGCGCCAGCAGCCAAGATGAAGGGGCTCAGCCCCAGCATTTT.

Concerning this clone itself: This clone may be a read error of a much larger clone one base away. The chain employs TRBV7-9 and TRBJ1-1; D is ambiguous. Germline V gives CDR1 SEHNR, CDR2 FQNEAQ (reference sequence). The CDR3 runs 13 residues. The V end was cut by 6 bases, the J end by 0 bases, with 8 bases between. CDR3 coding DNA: TGTGCCAGCAGTTACAGCTTGAACACTGAAGCTTTCTTT. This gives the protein CASSYSLNTEAFF.

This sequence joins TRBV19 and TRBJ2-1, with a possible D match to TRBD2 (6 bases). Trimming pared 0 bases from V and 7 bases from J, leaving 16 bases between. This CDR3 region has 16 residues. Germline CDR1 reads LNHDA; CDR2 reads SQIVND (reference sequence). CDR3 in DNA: TGTGCCAGTAGTATAGATCGGTGGAGCGGGCTGAATGAGCAGTTCTTC. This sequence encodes CASSIDRWSGLNEQFF.

This chain's CDR3 is CASSQDFMDRGRYTQYF. The CDR3 DNA sequence: TGTGCCAGCAGCCAAGATTTTATGGACAGGGGAAGGTATACGCAGTATTTT. V is TRBV4-2 and J is TRBJ2-3; TRBD1 agrees at 9 bases. The V and J ends lost 0 bases and 7 bases, in that order; junction bases with no gene match: 11. The germline gives CDR1 LGHNA, CDR2 YNFKEQ. This CDR3 region has 17 residues.

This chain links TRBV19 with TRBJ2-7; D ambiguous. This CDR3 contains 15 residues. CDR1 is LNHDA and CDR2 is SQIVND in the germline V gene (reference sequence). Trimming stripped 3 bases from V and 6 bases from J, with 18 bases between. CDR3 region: CASSIRAPFPVEQYF. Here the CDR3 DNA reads TGTGCCAGTAGTATTCGGGCCCCTTTCCCGGTCGAGCAGTACTTC.

CDR3 coding DNA: TGTGCCAGCAGTCTAGGACTAGCGGGGGCCTACAATGAGCAGTTCTTC. Encoded protein: CASSLGLAGAYNEQFF. The chain employs TRBV27 and TRBJ2-1; 13 nucleotides match TRBD2. CDR1 is MNHEY and CDR2 is SMNVEV in the germline V gene (reference sequence). The length of the CDR3 is 16 residues. V gave up 5 bases and J gave up 2 bases; unmatched junction bases: 3.